The 12 T cell receptor beta chains below come from one sample, sequenced in a study of T cell repertoires in cytomegalovirus infection. Via MiXCR, TCRdb re-called the reads, giving one row per CDR3 protein. The data show 120,000 to 150,000 distinct CDR3 sequences, with under 8% seen just once and approximately 19% held by the top ten. Material: PBMCs. The receptors were sampled from a human donor in good health (CMV status not recorded). Some clones in this sample may be carry-over from other donors' samples.

This clonotype was recorded many times. V usage is TRBV7-3 and J usage is TRBJ2-7; a weak D match, TRBD2 (6 bases). This CDR3 is 13 amino acids long. The germline gives CDR1 SGHTA, CDR2 FQGTGA. V gave up 5 bases and J gave up 2 bases, with 10 bases separating them. The CDR3 spells CASSPGVPYEQYF. Here the CDR3 DNA reads TGTGCCAGCAGCCCGGGAGTGCCCTACGAGCAGTACTTC.

In this sample, this clonotype turned up many times. This chain links TRBV6-2 or TRBV6-3 with TRBJ2-1; maybe TRBD2 (6 bases). Trimming stripped 7 bases from V and 4 bases from J, with 11 bases between. CDR3 size: 13 residues. The germline V gene has CDR1 MNHEY and CDR2 SVGEGT. The chain's CDR3 is CASNWAGYNEQFF. CDR3 in DNA: TGTGCCAGCAATTGGGCGGGATACAATGAGCAGTTCTTC.

This clonotype has a count of ten or more. CDR3 nucleotide sequence: TGTGCCATCAGGAACGACAGGAGTTCGAACACTGAAGCTTTCTTT. Translated: CAIRNDRSSNTEAFF. The V call is TRBV10-3, the J call TRBJ1-1; a weak D match, TRBD1 (6 bases). CDR1 is ENHRY, CDR2 SYGVKD, per germline. The CDR3 covers 15 residues. Trimming took 6 bases from V and 1 from J, leaving 15 bases between them.

The table lists this clonotype with many counts. The chain uses TRBV20-1 and TRBJ1-2; 7 nucleotides match TRBD1. V lost 6 bases and J lost 8; bases outside the gene matches: 15. This CDR3 contains 14 residues. Per germline, CDR1 DFQATT and CDR2 SNEGSKA (reference sequence). For the CDR3, the DNA is TGCAGTGCCCTCCCTCACAGGGGACGGAAGGGCTACACCTTC. Residues: CSALPHRGRKGYTF.

This clonotype was recorded many times. The chain couples TRBV7-2 to TRBJ1-2; 7 nucleotides align to TRBD1. The CDR3 is 13 amino acids. V was clipped by 2 bases and J by 7 bases; unmatched bases: 4. Germline V gene data show CDR1 as SGHTA and CDR2 as FQGNSA. The CDR3 here is CASSLQQGIGYTF. In DNA, the CDR3 is TGTGCCAGCAGCTTACAACAGGGGATTGGCTACACCTTC.

This clonotype came up many times. The chain couples TRBV20-1 to TRBJ1-2; tentatively, D is TRBD1 (6 bases). CDR3 size: 14 residues. The ends were cut back, 3 bases at V and 4 bases at J, with 15 bases in the middle. Germline loops: CDR1 DFQATT, CDR2 SNEGSKA (reference sequence). CDR3 coding DNA: TGCAGTGCTAGTCTGGCAGGGGCCACCTATGGCTACACCTTC. Translated: CSASLAGATYGYTF.

This clonotype was counted only a few times. This chain links TRBV3-1 with TRBJ2-1, with TRBD2 identical over 10 bases. The V segment lost 6 bases and the J segment 10 bases; nucleotides outside the gene matches: 6. This CDR3 is built from 13 residues. Germline loops: CDR1 LGHDT, CDR2 YNNKEL (reference sequence). The chain's CDR3 is CASSLAGGLEQFF. CDR3 nucleotide sequence: TGTGCCAGCAGTTTAGCGGGGGGCCTAGAGCAGTTCTTC.

This clonotype was seen ten or more times. The rearrangement joins TRBV7-2 to TRBJ2-7; D ambiguous. V lost 5 bases and J 2 bases, leaving 16 bases between the germline ends. CDR1 is SGHTA and CDR2 is FQGNSA in the germline V gene. The length of the CDR3 is 15 residues. The CDR3 loop reads CASSPSGSPAYEQYF. In DNA form, the CDR3 reads TGTGCCAGCAGCCCCTCGGGCTCTCCCGCCTACGAGCAGTACTTC.

This clonotype turned up a few times. CDR3 loop: CASSLVGENYGYTF. CDR3 coding DNA: TGTGCCAGCAGCTTAGTAGGGGAAAACTATGGCTACACCTTC. J is TRBJ1-2 and V is TRBV7-9; perhaps TRBD1 as D (5 bases). Germline CDR1 is SEHNR and CDR2 is FQNEAQ (reference sequence). V lost 1 base and J 2 bases, leaving 8 bases between the germline ends. The CDR3 runs to 14 residues.

This clonotype was picked up many times. The J gene is TRBJ1-2, the V gene TRBV11-2, with 7 positions matching TRBD1. Unmatched junction bases numbered 7, after V lost 4 bases and J lost 2 bases. The CDR3 consists of 15 residues. Germline CDR1 reads SGHAT; CDR2 reads FQNNGV. The CDR3 reads CASSSLQGFNYGYTF. The CDR3 DNA is TGTGCCAGCAGCTCATTACAGGGGTTCAACTATGGCTACACCTTC.

This clonotype was recorded at least ten times. The chain couples TRBV7-2 to TRBJ2-1, with 10 bases lining up with TRBD1. There are 16 residues in the CDR3. CDR1 SGHTA and CDR2 FQGNSA come from the germline V gene. The ends lost 5 bases at V and 5 bases at J; junction bases unmatched: 9. The CDR3 DNA sequence: TGTGCCAGCAGCGGAAGACAGGGGGCGATTAACAATGAGCAGTTCTTC. Its protein is CASSGRQGAINNEQFF.

The rearrangement links TRBV14 to TRBJ1-4; D is undetermined. The germline V and J ends were trimmed by 3 bases and 7 bases, with 12 bases remaining between them. The germline V gene has CDR1 SGHDN and CDR2 FVKESK. The CDR3 runs 14 residues. The CDR3 loop is CASSHRAGGEKLFF. The CDR3 DNA reads as TGTGCCAGCAGCCATCGGGCAGGAGGTGAAAAACTGTTTTTT. Combining the CDR3 with reference TRBV14 and TRBJ1-4 gives the whole variable domain EAGVTQFPSHSVIEKGQTVTLRCDPISGHDNLYWYRRVMGKEIKFLLHFVKESKQDESGMPNNRFLAERTGGTYSTLKVQPAELEDSGVYFCASSHRAGGEKLFFGSGTQLSVL.